This T cell receptor (beta chain) came from a study of Graves' ophthalmopathy and Graves' hyperthyroidism. Study-wide results and caveats: Discrimination between ophthalmopathy and stable hyperthyroidism by a 13-signature model showed roughly 88% sensitivity and roughly 81% specificity. Its predictions of ophthalmopathy progression gave the model 65% to 71% sensitivity and 72.22% specificity.

A remark on this clonotype: The antigen is undetermined.

Being free of ophthalmopathy for 18 months of follow-up defined stable hyperthyroidism. From fresh peripheral blood, under 12 ml in volume, the PBMCs were obtained. The CDR3 extends over 14 amino acids. Germline assignment: CDR1 KGHSH and CDR2 LQKENI. V lost 3 bases to trimming and J lost 1 base, with 9 bases between them. CDR3 regions of TCR beta were amplified from RNA transcripts. The workflow started with a first-round RT-PCR run with HTBI primers and then moved on to a second-round multiplex PCR. TCRdb ran MiXCR on the multiplex PCR reads and lists one entry per CDR3 protein. The data contain fewer than 650,000 distinct CDR3 sequences, 22% of them singletons.

The specimen sequenced was peripheral blood. The sequence derives from a woman aged 18 to 35 with stable Graves' hyperthyroidism. Some clones in this sample may be carry-over from other donors' samples. V is TRBV18 and J is TRBJ1-2; D not certain. CDR3 residues: CASSPNGINYGYTF. The CDR3 DNA follows: TGTGCCAGCTCACCCAACGGGATTAACTATGGCTACACCTTC.